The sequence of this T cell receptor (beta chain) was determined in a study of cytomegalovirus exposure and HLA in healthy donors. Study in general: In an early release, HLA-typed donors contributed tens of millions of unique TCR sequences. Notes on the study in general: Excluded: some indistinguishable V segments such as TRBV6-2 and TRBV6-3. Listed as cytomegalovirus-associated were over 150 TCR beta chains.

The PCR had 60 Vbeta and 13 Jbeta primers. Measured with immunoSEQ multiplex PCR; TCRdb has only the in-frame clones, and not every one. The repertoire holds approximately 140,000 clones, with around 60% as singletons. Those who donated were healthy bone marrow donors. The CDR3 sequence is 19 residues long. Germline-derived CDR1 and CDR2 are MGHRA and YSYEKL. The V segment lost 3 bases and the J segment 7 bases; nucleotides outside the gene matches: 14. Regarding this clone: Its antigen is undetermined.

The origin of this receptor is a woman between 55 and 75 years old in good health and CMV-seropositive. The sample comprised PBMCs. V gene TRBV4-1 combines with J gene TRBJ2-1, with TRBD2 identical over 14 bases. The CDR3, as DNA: TGCGCCAGCAGCCAGGAGACTAGCGGGAGGGCCGTCAACTTTAATGAGCAGTTCTTC. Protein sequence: CASSQETSGRAVNFNEQFF.